The sequence of this TCR beta chain was determined in a study of T-cell reconstitution after alpha-beta-depleted transplantation in children. Comments on this clonotype: What it recognizes is unknown.

The V end lost 7 bases, the J end lost 6 bases, and 10 bases lay between the germline ends. CDR3 length: 12 residues. Germline CDR1 reads LNHNV; CDR2 reads YYDKDF (reference sequence). Preparation of the TCRbeta library involved a method that used unique molecular identifiers. Via MiXCR, TCRdb re-called the PCR reads, giving one row per CDR3 protein. The repertoire has some 100,000 distinct CDR3 sequences, around a sixth of them found once; the top ten carry around 20%. Notes on the study in general: There were some patients whose high TCRbeta diversity at day 60 came from surviving recipient T cells and thymic progenitors. Among T cells one year after transplant, newly produced cells accounted for most counts and diversity. Reportedly, alpha-beta T cells present about two months post-transplant originated from several hundred expanded clones of graft origin.

The material was PBMCs, mostly from graft donor cells, obtained 180 days after TCRalphabeta/CD19-depleted stem cell transplant. The source is a male patient aged 2-15 years who had a stem cell transplant for acute lymphoblastic leukemia, so the T cells may come from the graft donor. The rearrangement links TRBV15 to TRBJ2-1; unclear D gene. In nucleotides, the CDR3 is TGTGCCACCAACCACCTTGGCAATGAGCAGTTCTTC. Its protein product is CATNHLGNEQFF.